The clone carrying this T cell receptor beta chain was detected a few times. J lost 3 bases, V lost 5 bases, and 3 bases had no gene match. This CDR3 has 15 amino acids. Germline assignment: CDR1 MDHEN and CDR2 SYDVKM. Authors' data handling: Reference gene primer amplification yielded estimated nucleated cell counts. This table comes from immunoSEQ multiplex PCR, and its TCRdb copy is limited to in-frame clones, with some not included. Clone size and the V and J calls come from that table; the DNA yielded D and trimming. The sample consists of hundreds of thousands of clones, about 80% of them appearing once. This entry is derived from a study of blood T cell repertoires in COVID-19. Study context: The origin of the acute and convalescent COVID-19 samples was the United States, Italy and Spain. T cells, B-cell-depleted T cells, or PBMCs supplied cDNA or gDNA.

The TCR sequence derives from an elderly man with acute or convalescent COVID-19. The chain uses TRBV28 and TRBJ2-1; 11 bases are shared with TRBD1. Material: peripheral blood. The CDR3: CASSIGTGGYNEQFF. For the CDR3, the DNA is TGTGCCAGCAGTATTGGGACAGGGGGCTACAATGAGCAGTTCTTC. The variable domain in full, completed from reference TRBV28 and TRBJ2-1, reads DVKVTQSSRYLVKRTGEKVFLECVQDMDHENMFWYRQDPGLGLRLIYFSYDVKMKEKGDIPEGYSVSREKKERFSLILESASTNQTSMYLCASSIGTGGYNEQFFGPGTRLTVL.